Listed below are T cell receptor beta chains from one sample, sequenced in a study of cytomegalovirus exposure and HLA in healthy donors. The repertoire was sequenced with immunoSEQ multiplex PCR; TCRdb's copy has only in-frame clones and lacks some. This table has over 100,000 clones, 89% appearing once. Input material: PBMCs. The receptors originated from a woman between 18 and 30 years old in good health and CMV-seronegative. CDR3s include the opening cysteine and the closing phenylalanine or tryptophan. Each record gives: J gene, V gene, D gene, clone size, CDR3 length, CDR3 protein, CDR3 DNA. A D gene is named only where the DNA matches it firmly. Only some rows state a clone size, as once, few, many or a class for expanded clones.

TRBJ2-5,TRBV18,TRBD2,NA,15,CASSPPDSGVQPQYF,TGTGCCAGCTCACCACCCGATAGCGGGGTACAGCCCCAGTACTTC
TRBJ1-6,TRBV11-3,NA,NA,16,CASAGLGEYDNSPLHF,TGTGCCAGCGCTGGATTGGGAGAGTACGATAATTCACCCCTCCACTTT
TRBJ1-3,TRBV2,NA,NA,14,CASQWTGSGNTIYF,TGTGCCAGCCAATGGACTGGCTCTGGAAACACCATATATTTT
TRBJ2-7,TRBV5-4,NA,NA,14,CASSFLQEGYEQYF,TGTGCCAGCAGCTTCCTACAGGAGGGTTACGAGCAGTACTTC
TRBJ1-2,TRBV28,NA,NA,13,CASSLNQGYGYTF,TGTGCCAGCAGTTTAAATCAGGGATATGGCTACACCTTC
TRBJ2-5,TRBV6-8,TRBD2,NA,17,CASTGLADPLYQETQYF,TGTGCCAGCACGGGGCTAGCGGATCCCCTATACCAAGAGACCCAGTACTTC
TRBJ2-2,TRBV9,TRBD1,NA,15,CASSFGTENTGELFF,TGTGCCAGCAGCTTCGGGACAGAAAACACCGGGGAGCTGTTTTTT
TRBJ2-3,TRBV11-2,TRBD2,NA,16,CASSLVSSGVKDTQYF,TGTGCCAGCAGCTTAGTCTCTAGCGGGGTTAAGGATACGCAGTATTTT
TRBJ1-1,TRBV5-4,NA,NA,9,CASGAEAFF,TGTGCCAGCGGGGCGGAAGCTTTCTTT
TRBJ2-7,TRBV6-1,TRBD1,NA,15,CASSESTGGIREQYF,TGTGCCAGCAGTGAATCAACAGGGGGGATTCGCGAGCAGTACTTC
TRBJ1-1,TRBV18,TRBD1,NA,16,CASSPRPGTENTEAFF,TGTGCCAGCTCACCCAGACCCGGGACAGAGAACACTGAAGCTTTCTTT
TRBJ1-5,TRBV4-1,NA,NA,17,CASSQVVQTASNQPQHF,TGCGCCAGCAGCCAAGTTGTACAGACAGCGAGCAATCAGCCCCAGCATTTT
TRBJ2-2,TRBV6-5,NA,NA,12,CASSRETGELFF,TGTGCCAGCAGCCGGGAGACCGGGGAGCTGTTTTTT
TRBJ1-6,TRBV6-6,NA,few,12,CASSSPQGPLHF,TGTGCCAGCAGTTCACCACAGGGACCCCTCCACTTT
TRBJ1-2,TRBV27,TRBD1,NA,16,CASSLGSTGVTNGYTF,TGTGCCAGCAGTTTAGGGTCTACAGGGGTAACTAATGGCTACACCTTC
TRBJ2-1,TRBV6-1,NA,NA,13,CASTSLFPGEQFF,TGTGCCAGCACTTCCCTTTTTCCCGGTGAGCAGTTCTTC
TRBJ1-6,TRBV18,TRBD1,NA,15,CASSPQGTENSPLHF,TGTGCCAGCTCACCTCAAGGGACAGAAAATTCACCCCTCCACTTT
TRBJ1-4,TRBV9,NA,once,16,CASSAPTTRNNEKLFF,TGTGCCAGCAGCGCCCCTACGACAAGAAACAATGAAAAACTGTTTTTT
TRBJ1-6,TRBV5-1,TRBD1,NA,16,CASSPGLGTGGSPLHF,TGCGCCAGCAGCCCCGGACTAGGGACAGGGGGTTCACCCCTCCACTTT
TRBJ1-5,TRBV6-5,TRBD1,NA,15,CASRRGQGERGPQHF,TGTGCCAGCAGGAGGGGACAGGGGGAGCGAGGGCCCCAGCATTTT
TRBJ2-1,TRBV7-8,NA,NA,13,CASSATGGPEIFF,TGTGCCAGCAGCGCAACCGGGGGGCCTGAGATTTTCTTC
TRBJ1-4,TRBV10-3,TRBD1,NA,18,CAISESLRLTGGNEKLFF,TGTGCCATCAGTGAGTCCCTCCGTTTGACAGGGGGGAATGAAAAACTGTTTTTT
TRBJ2-1,TRBV19,NA,NA,17,CASSISGGAGNVNEQFF,TGTGCCAGTAGTATATCCGGCGGGGCAGGGAACGTGAATGAGCAGTTCTTC
TRBJ1-5,TRBV6-6,NA,NA,15,CASSPGGRGNQPQHF,TGTGCCAGCAGTCCCGGGGGTAGAGGCAATCAGCCCCAGCATTTT
TRBJ1-1,TRBV20-1,NA,NA,11,CSASGGWEAFF,TGCAGTGCTAGTGGCGGGTGGGAAGCTTTCTTT
TRBJ1-5,TRBV19,TRBD1,few,14,CASSITGGPQPQHF,TGTGCCAGTAGTATAACAGGGGGCCCTCAGCCCCAGCATTTT
TRBJ1-5,TRBV4-1,NA,few,15,CASSQDYRVSQPQHF,TGCGCCAGCAGCCAAGACTACAGGGTCTCTCAGCCCCAGCATTTT
TRBJ2-2,TRBV5-1,NA,NA,14,CASREGGFTGELFF,TGCGCCAGCAGGGAGGGAGGTTTCACCGGGGAGCTGTTTTTT
TRBJ1-3,TRBV2,NA,once,15,CASSTGLPTGNTIYF,TGTGCCAGCAGTACAGGGCTTCCCACCGGAAACACCATATATTTT
TRBJ2-3,TRBV2,TRBD2,NA,14,CATALAGGTDTQYF,TGTGCTACGGCGCTAGCGGGGGGGACAGATACGCAGTATTTT
TRBJ1-2,TRBV6-5,NA,once,13,CASSYSGIHGYTF,TGTGCCAGCAGTTACTCGGGCATTCATGGCTACACCTTC
TRBJ2-7,TRBV25-1,TRBD1,NA,12,CASTGGSYEQYF,TGTGCCAGCACAGGGGGATCCTACGAGCAGTACTTC
TRBJ1-2,TRBV6-5,TRBD1,NA,14,CASTRTGPNYGYTF,TGTGCCAGCACCCGGACAGGGCCTAACTATGGCTACACCTTC
TRBJ1-6,TRBV6-5,TRBD1,NA,15,CASSYPDRGILDHHF,TGTGCCAGCAGTTACCCGGACAGGGGGATCCTAGATCACCACTTT
TRBJ2-5,TRBV7-9,NA,NA,15,CASSFGGSLQETQYF,TGTGCCAGCAGCTTTGGCGGGTCGTTACAAGAGACCCAGTACTTC
TRBJ2-5,TRBV7-2,TRBD2,NA,14,CASSFQAGKETQYF,TGTGCCAGCAGCTTCCAAGCGGGGAAAGAGACCCAGTACTTC
TRBJ1-3,TRBV6-6,NA,NA,15,CATQRASAQGNTIYF,TGTGCCACCCAGCGGGCCTCCGCCCAAGGGAACACCATATATTTT
TRBJ2-1,TRBV5-8,TRBD2,NA,15,CARGVAGVTYNEQFF,TGTGCCAGAGGGGTCGCGGGAGTAACGTACAATGAGCAGTTCTTC
TRBJ2-7,TRBV15,NA,NA,16,CATSRDTSARSYEQYF,TGTGCCACCAGCAGAGATACCAGCGCCAGATCCTACGAGCAGTACTTC
TRBJ1-2,TRBV5-1,TRBD1,NA,13,CASRSGQDYGYTF,TGCGCCAGCAGATCCGGACAGGACTATGGCTACACCTTC
TRBJ2-7,TRBV7-9,TRBD1,NA,14,CASSPGTVEYEQYF,TGTGCCAGCAGCCCCGGGACAGTAGAATACGAGCAGTACTTC
TRBJ2-5,TRBV4-1,TRBD1,NA,16,CASSQPGTVIWETQYF,TGCGCCAGCAGCCAACCCGGGACAGTCATTTGGGAGACCCAGTACTTC
TRBJ2-1,TRBV6-1,TRBD2,NA,18,CASSEALGLAGGQGEQFF,TGTGCCAGCAGTGAAGCGCTCGGACTAGCGGGGGGCCAGGGTGAGCAGTTCTTC
TRBJ2-7,TRBV5-1,TRBD1,NA,15,CASSTPTGGEDEQYF,TGCGCCAGCAGCACTCCGACAGGGGGTGAGGACGAGCAGTACTTC
TRBJ2-5,TRBV5-1,TRBD1,NA,15,CASSLQTGGEETQYF,TGCGCCAGCAGCCTTCAAACAGGGGGAGAGGAGACCCAGTACTTC
TRBJ1-2,TRBV6-1,TRBD1,NA,12,CASSGTGDGYTF,TGTGCCAGCAGTGGTACAGGGGATGGCTACACCTTC
TRBJ1-2,TRBV7-3,NA,NA,14,CASSLSPSVYGYTF,TGTGCCAGCAGCTTAAGTCCGTCCGTATATGGCTACACCTTC
TRBJ2-1,TRBV20-1,TRBD2,NA,11,CSRGEYNEQFF,TGCAGTCGGGGGGAGTACAATGAGCAGTTCTTC
TRBJ1-4,TRBV7-9,NA,NA,15,CASSLVGGLSGKLFF,TGTGCCAGCAGCTTAGTCGGGGGTTTATCTGGAAAACTGTTTTTT
TRBJ1-1,TRBV2,TRBD1,once,13,CASRLGQGGLAFF,TGTGCCAGCAGATTGGGGCAGGGGGGCTTAGCTTTCTTT
TRBJ2-5,TRBV19,TRBD1,once,14,CASSGGQHQETQYF,TGTGCCAGTAGTGGGGGACAGCACCAAGAGACCCAGTACTTC
TRBJ2-6,TRBV7-8,NA,once,15,CASKSPSSGANVLTF,TGTGCCAGCAAGTCCCCGAGCTCTGGGGCCAACGTCCTGACTTTC